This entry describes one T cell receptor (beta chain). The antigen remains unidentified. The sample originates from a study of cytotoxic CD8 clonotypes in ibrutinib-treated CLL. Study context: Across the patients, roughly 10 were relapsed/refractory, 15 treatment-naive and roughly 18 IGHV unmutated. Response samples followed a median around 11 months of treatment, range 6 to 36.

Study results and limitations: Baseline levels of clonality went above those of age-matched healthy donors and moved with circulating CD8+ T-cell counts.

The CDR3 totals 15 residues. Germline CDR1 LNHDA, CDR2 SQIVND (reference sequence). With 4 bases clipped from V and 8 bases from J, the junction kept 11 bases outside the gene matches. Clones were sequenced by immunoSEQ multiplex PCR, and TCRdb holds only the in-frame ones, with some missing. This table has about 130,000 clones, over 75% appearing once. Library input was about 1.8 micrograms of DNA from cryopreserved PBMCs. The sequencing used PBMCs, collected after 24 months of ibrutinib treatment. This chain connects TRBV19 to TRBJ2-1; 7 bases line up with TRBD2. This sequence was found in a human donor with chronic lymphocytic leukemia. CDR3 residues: CASSTGRVGLDEQFF. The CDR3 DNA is TGTGCCAGTAGTACTGGGAGGGTCGGGTTGGATGAGCAGTTCTTC.